This is a list of T cell receptor beta chains from one sample in a study of T cell repertoires in cytomegalovirus infection. The antigens for these receptors are not known. TCRdb reprocessed the reads with MiXCR, giving one entry per CDR3 protein. The sample holds approximately 110,000 distinct CDR3 sequences, 30% to 40% seen once. The starting material was CD8+ T cells from cultured PBMCs, obtained from culture after CMV antigen stimulation. All receptors come from a human donor in good health (CMV status not recorded). Some clones in this sample may be carry-over from other donors' samples. The CDR3 runs from the conserved cysteine through the conserved F or W. The D gene is left open where the match is weak. For some rows the clone size is stated as once, few or many, or as a class when expanded; others skip it.

d_call	j_call	v_call	clone_size	cdr3_nt	cdr3_aa
-	TRBJ2-7	TRBV6-1	-	TGTGCCAGCAGTGAAGCGATACAGACCTACGAGCAGTACTTC	CASSEAIQTYEQYF
TRBD1	TRBJ2-1	TRBV2	-	TGTGCCAGTGAAGACAGGGACAATGAGCAGTTCTTC	CASEDRDNEQFF
-	TRBJ1-4	TRBV19	few	TGTGCCAGTAGTATGGCATCTCCCGCGGGGGAAAAACTGTTTTTT	CASSMASPAGEKLFF
-	TRBJ2-1	TRBV6-4	-	TGTGCCAGCAGTGCGGGCCTGGCGTACAATGAGCAGTTCTTC	CASSAGLAYNEQFF
-	TRBJ1-6	TRBV19	few	TGTGCCAGTAGGACAGTTAATTCACCCCTCCACTTT	CASRTVNSPLHF
-	TRBJ2-1	TRBV2	many	TGTGCCAGCAGTGTAGGCTATTACAATGAGCAGTTCTTC	CASSVGYYNEQFF
-	TRBJ1-2	TRBV6-5	-	TGTGCCAGCAGTTACGCGGCAGGGGCTAACTATGGCTACACCTTC	CASSYAAGANYGYTF
-	TRBJ2-3	TRBV7-3	-	TGTGCCAGCAGCTTGCATACTAGCACAGATACGCAGTATTTT	CASSLHTSTDTQYF
TRBD2	TRBJ2-5	TRBV6-5	-	TGTGCCAGCAGTTACGGGCTAGCGGGGGTGGAGACCCAGTACTTC	CASSYGLAGVETQYF
-	TRBJ1-4	TRBV28	-	TGTGCCAGCAGTCCGCTGACAGATAATGAAAAACTGTTTTTT	CASSPLTDNEKLFF
-	TRBJ2-5	TRBV7-9	many	TGTGCCAGCAGCTCGGATCTGATCCTAATGGACTTC	CASSSDLILMDF
-	TRBJ2-3	TRBV13	few	TGTGCCAGCAGTACAATAGCGTGGGGTACGCAGTATTTT	CASSTIAWGTQYF
TRBD2	TRBJ2-2	TRBV6-1	-	TGTGCCAGTGAGCGGGGGGGCTTTCCCGGGGAGCTGTTTTTT	CASERGGFPGELFF
TRBD2	TRBJ2-3	TRBV7-2	-	TGTGCCAGCAGCGAGGTCCCGGGACTAGCGGGGTGGCCCACAGATACGCAGTATTTT	CASSEVPGLAGWPTDTQYF
-	TRBJ2-1	TRBV7-9	few	TGTGCCAGCAGCGTTACACTAGCTTACAATGAGCAGTTCTTC	CASSVTLAYNEQFF
-	TRBJ2-2	TRBV19	-	TGTGCCAGTAGTACATACGCGAACACCGGGGAGCTGTTTTTT	CASSTYANTGELFF
TRBD1	TRBJ1-3	TRBV28	many	TGTGCCAGCAGTTCGGGACAGGGGACAGGAAACACCATATATTTT	CASSSGQGTGNTIYF
-	TRBJ2-7	TRBV4-1	-	TGCGCCAGCAGCCAAATATTCCTGTCGGAGGGACAGCCCTACGAGCAGTACTTC	CASSQIFLSEGQPYEQYF
TRBD2	TRBJ2-1	TRBV12-3/TRBV12-4	few	TGTGCCAGCAGTTGGGCTAAGACTAGCGGGGTAAAGGACAATGAGCAGTTCTTC	CASSWAKTSGVKDNEQFF
-	TRBJ2-2	TRBV2	-	TGTGCCAGCAGTGAAGCACGACCGGCCGGGGAGCTGTTTTTT	CASSEARPAGELFF
-	TRBJ2-1	TRBV2	few	TGTGCCAGCAGTGGGCTAGCGGAGCAGTTCTTC	CASSGLAEQFF
-	TRBJ2-2	TRBV6-1	-	TGTGCCAGCAGTGTTTCCGGGTTGCTGGTGAACACCGGGGAGCTGTTTTTT	CASSVSGLLVNTGELFF
-	TRBJ1-5	TRBV27	-	TGTGCCAGCAGTCACGGGGGGGTCAATCAGCCCCAGCATTTT	CASSHGGVNQPQHF
TRBD2	TRBJ2-1	TRBV27	-	TGTGCCAGCAGTTCAAGCGGGGGGATTTACAATGAGCAGTTCTTC	CASSSSGGIYNEQFF
-	TRBJ2-7	TRBV4-1	few	TGCGCCAGCAGCCCTGCGCCGCTCTCCTACGAGCAGTACTTC	CASSPAPLSYEQYF
-	TRBJ1-1	TRBV20-1	-	TGCAGTGCTAGAGGGATAGAAACAGTCATGAACACTGAAGCTTTCTTT	CSARGIETVMNTEAFF
-	TRBJ1-3	TRBV12-3/TRBV12-4	many	TGTGCCAGCAGTTTTGGGATGTCCTCTGGAAACACCATATATTTT	CASSFGMSSGNTIYF
-	TRBJ2-1	TRBV15	-	TGTGCCACCAGCAGCCACACGTACAATGAGCAGTTCTTC	CATSSHTYNEQFF
TRBD1	TRBJ2-3	TRBV7-2	many	TGTGCCAGCAGCGATAGGGGACAGGGGGCGGGAGATACGCAGTATTTT	CASSDRGQGAGDTQYF
TRBD1	TRBJ2-5	TRBV6-1	many	TGTGCCAGCAGTGCCCAGGGGGATGTGGAGACCCAGTACTTC	CASSAQGDVETQYF
TRBD2	TRBJ2-1	TRBV3-1	-	TGTGCCAGCAGCCAAGAGCGGCGGGAGCGGAGTAATGAGCAGTTCTTC	CASSQERRERSNEQFF
-	TRBJ2-3	TRBV28	-	TGTGCCAGCAGCCTGGACAGTTACACAGATACGCAGTATTTT	CASSLDSYTDTQYF
-	TRBJ2-3	TRBV25-1	-	TGTGCCAGCAGTGGTCCGCGAGGGGGGATGGTACAAGATACGCAGTATTTT	CASSGPRGGMVQDTQYF
-	TRBJ1-5	TRBV6-2/TRBV6-3	-	TGTGCCAGCAGTGGAGGATTTTATAGCAATCAGCCCCAGCATTTT	CASSGGFYSNQPQHF
-	TRBJ2-2	TRBV24-1	-	TGTGCCACCAGTCCCAGAATAAACACCGGGGAGCTGTTTTTT	CATSPRINTGELFF
-	TRBJ2-7	TRBV7-9	-	TGTGCCAGCAGCCCAGTCGGGGGCTTAGAGCAGTACTTC	CASSPVGGLEQYF
TRBD1	TRBJ1-5	TRBV4-1	few	TGCGCCAGCAGCCAAGTAGTAGGGGGCTTCAATCAGCCCCAGCATTTT	CASSQVVGGFNQPQHF
-	TRBJ2-7	TRBV28	-	TGTGCCAGCAGGGTAGGGGACGGGAGCTCCTACGAGCAGTACTTC	CASRVGDGSSYEQYF
-	TRBJ1-1	TRBV5-4	-	TGTGCCAGCTTCCTACAAGGGAACACTGAAGCTTTCTTT	CASFLQGNTEAFF
-	TRBJ1-1	TRBV6-5	-	TGTGCCAGCAGTTACTATCCCGGGAACACTGAAGCTTTCTTT	CASSYYPGNTEAFF
-	TRBJ2-1	TRBV10-3	few	TGTGCCATCAGTGGGGCCGCCTACAATGAGCAGTTCTTC	CAISGAAYNEQFF
TRBD1	TRBJ1-1	TRBV19	-	TGTGCCAGTAGTATCGGGCAGGGGGCCAGCGTTGAAGCTTTCTTT	CASSIGQGASVEAFF
-	TRBJ1-1	TRBV19	-	TGTGCCAGTAGTATCGTGTACGTGAACACTGAAGCTTTCTTT	CASSIVYVNTEAFF
TRBD1	TRBJ2-7	TRBV4-2	few	TGTGCCAGCAGCCAGGGACAGGGATCCAACGAGCAGTACTTC	CASSQGQGSNEQYF
TRBD2	TRBJ2-1	TRBV4-3	many	TGCGCCAGCAGCCAAGATAGTCTAGCGGGGGGATACAATGAGCAGTTCTTC	CASSQDSLAGGYNEQFF
-	TRBJ2-2	TRBV28	many	TGTGCCAGCAGTTTCCAGAGGACCTACGGGGAGCTGTTTTTT	CASSFQRTYGELFF
-	TRBJ1-4	TRBV4-1	-	TGCGCCAGCAGCCAAGACCATGCAACTAATGAAAAACTGTTTTTT	CASSQDHATNEKLFF
TRBD1	TRBJ2-2	TRBV6-2/TRBV6-3	-	TGTGCCAGCAAGCTTAACCGGGACAGGGGGGATACCGGGGAGCTGTTTTTT	CASKLNRDRGDTGELFF
TRBD1	TRBJ2-1	TRBV7-6	many	TGTGCCAGCAGCTTAGGCGGGGCTGGGGACAGGTCCTACAATGAGCAGTTCTTC	CASSLGGAGDRSYNEQFF